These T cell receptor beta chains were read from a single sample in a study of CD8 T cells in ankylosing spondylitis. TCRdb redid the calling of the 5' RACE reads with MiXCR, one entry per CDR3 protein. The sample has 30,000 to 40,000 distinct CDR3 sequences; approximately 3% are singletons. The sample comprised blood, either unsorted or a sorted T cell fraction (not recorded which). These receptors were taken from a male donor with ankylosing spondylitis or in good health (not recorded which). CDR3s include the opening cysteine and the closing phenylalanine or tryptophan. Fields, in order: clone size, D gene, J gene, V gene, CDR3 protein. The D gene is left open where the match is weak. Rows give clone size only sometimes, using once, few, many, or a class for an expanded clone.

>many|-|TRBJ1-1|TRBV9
CASSGGGYAEAFF
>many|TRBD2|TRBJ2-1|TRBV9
CASSVRTSGSNEQFF
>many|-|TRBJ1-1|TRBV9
CASSVEVTMNTEAFF
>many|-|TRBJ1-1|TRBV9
CASSVGQGSNTEAFF
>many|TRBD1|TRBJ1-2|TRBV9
CASSRTGVYGYTF
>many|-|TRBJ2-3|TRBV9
CASSVVAGDVLTDTQYF
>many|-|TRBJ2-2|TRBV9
CASSVDNIGAGNTGELFF
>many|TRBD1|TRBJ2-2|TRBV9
CASSVGDRGWTGELFF
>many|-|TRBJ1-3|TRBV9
CASSVGYSGNTIYF
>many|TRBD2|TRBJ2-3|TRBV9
CASSVEAGGRTDTQYF
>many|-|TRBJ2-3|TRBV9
CASSVGTALRDTQYF
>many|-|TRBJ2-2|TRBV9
CASSEANTGELFF
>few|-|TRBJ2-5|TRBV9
CASSPTSAVPSPETQYF
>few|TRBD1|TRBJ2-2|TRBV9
CASSAGQGAGTGELFF
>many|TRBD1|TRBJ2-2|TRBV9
CASSVQGAGGELFF
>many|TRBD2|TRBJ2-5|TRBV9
CASSSRNGGETQYF
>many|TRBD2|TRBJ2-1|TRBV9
CASSVSGTSGIAEQFF
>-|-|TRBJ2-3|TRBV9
CASSSAGTNTDTQYF
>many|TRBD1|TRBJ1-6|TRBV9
CASSVEGTGVSPLHF
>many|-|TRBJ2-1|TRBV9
CASSQLKDEQFF
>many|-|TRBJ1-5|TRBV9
CASSVGASMDQPQHF
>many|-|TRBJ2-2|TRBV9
CASSVGAVPNTGELFF
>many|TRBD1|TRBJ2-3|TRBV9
CASSVSGTGFPDTQYF
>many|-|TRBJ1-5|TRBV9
CASSVSDTHNQPQHF
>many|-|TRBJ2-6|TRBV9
CASSIGGSGANVLTF
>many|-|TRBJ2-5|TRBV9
CASSVAGVQETQYF
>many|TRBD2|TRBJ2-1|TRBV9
CASSVDSGRTYNEQFF